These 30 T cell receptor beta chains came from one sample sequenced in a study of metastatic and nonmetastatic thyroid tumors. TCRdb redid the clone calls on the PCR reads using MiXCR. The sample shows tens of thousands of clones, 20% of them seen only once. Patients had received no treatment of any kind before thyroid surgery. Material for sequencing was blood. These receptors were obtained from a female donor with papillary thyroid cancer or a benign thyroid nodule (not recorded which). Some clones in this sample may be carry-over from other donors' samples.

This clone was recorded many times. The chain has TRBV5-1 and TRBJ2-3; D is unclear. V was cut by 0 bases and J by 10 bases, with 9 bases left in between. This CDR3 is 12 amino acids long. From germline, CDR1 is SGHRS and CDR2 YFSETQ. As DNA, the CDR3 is TGCGCCAGCAGCTTGGAACAGACGCCGCAGTATTTT. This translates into CASSLEQTPQYF.

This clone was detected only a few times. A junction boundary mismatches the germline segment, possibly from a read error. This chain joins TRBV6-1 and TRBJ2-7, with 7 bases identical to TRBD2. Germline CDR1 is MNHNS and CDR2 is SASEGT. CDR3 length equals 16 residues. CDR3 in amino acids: CANNTGTGGSSYEHYF. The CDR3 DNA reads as TGTGCCAACAACACTGGTACCGGGGGGAGCTCCTACGAGCATTACTTC.

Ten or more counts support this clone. The CDR3 DNA is TGTGCCAGCTCACCGATAGGGGTGGAACAGCCCCAGCATTTT. Translated, it gives CASSPIGVEQPQHF. This sequence joins TRBV18 and TRBJ1-5, with D perhaps TRBD1 (5 bases). The CDR3 runs 14 residues. From germline, CDR1 is KGHSH and CDR2 LQKENI. V gave up 3 bases and J gave up 7 bases, with 13 bases separating them.

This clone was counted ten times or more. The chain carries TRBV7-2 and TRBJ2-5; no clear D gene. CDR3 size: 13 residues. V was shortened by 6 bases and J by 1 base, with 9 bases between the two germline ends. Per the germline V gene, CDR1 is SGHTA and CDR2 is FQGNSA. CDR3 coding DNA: TGTGCCAGCAGTAGGAGCCTCCAAGAGACCCAGTACTTC. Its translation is CASSRSLQETQYF.

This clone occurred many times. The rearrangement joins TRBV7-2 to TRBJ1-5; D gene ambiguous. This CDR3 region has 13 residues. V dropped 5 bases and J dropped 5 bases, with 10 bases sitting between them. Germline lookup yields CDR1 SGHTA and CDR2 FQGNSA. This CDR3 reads CASSTYRDQPQHF. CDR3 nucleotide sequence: TGTGCCAGCAGCACCTATCGGGATCAGCCCCAGCATTTT. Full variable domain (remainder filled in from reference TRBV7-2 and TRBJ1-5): GAGVSQSPSNKVTEKGKDVELRCDPISGHTALYWYRQSLGQGLEFLIYFQGNSAPDKSGLPSDRFSAERTGGSVSTLTIQRTQQEDSAVYLCASSTYRDQPQHFGDGTRLSIL.

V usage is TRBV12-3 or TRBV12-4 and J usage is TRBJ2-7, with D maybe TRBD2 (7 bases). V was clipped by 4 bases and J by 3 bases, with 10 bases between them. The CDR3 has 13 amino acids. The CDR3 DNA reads TGTGCCAGCAGTTGGGGGGGCAGCTACGAGCAGTACTTC. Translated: CASSWGGSYEQYF.

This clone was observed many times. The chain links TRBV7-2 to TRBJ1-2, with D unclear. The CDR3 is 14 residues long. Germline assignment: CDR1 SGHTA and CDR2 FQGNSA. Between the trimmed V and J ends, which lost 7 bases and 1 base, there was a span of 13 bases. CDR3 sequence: CASTLRDLNYGYTF. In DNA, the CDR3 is TGTGCCAGCACACTGCGAGACCTTAACTATGGCTACACCTTC.

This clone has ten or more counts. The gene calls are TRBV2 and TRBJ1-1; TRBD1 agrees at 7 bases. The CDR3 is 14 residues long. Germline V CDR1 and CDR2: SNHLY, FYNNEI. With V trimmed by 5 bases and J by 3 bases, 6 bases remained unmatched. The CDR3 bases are TGTGCCAGCAGTCAGGAGGGGGCGGACACTGAAGCTTTCTTT. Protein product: CASSQEGADTEAFF.

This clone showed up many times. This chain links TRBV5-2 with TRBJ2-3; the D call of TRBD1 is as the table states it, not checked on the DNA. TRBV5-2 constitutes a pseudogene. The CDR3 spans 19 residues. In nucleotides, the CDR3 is TGTGCCAGCAACATCCGGGGGGCGGGAGCCCCTGGGGTATGGGATACGCAGTATTTT. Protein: CASNIRGAGAPGVWDTQYF.

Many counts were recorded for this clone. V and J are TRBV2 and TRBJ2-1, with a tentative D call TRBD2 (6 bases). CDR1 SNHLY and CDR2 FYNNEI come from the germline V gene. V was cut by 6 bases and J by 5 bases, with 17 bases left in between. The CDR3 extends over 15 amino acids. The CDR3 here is CASRGRSSEDNEQFF. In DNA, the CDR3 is TGTGCCAGCAGAGGGCGGTCTAGCGAAGACAATGAGCAGTTCTTC.

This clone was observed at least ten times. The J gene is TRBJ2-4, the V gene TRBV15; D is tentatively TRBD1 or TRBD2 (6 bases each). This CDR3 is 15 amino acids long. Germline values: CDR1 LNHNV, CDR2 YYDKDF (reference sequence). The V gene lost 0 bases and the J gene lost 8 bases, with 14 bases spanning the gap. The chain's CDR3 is CATSRDRRGADIQYF. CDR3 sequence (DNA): TGTGCCACCAGCAGAGATCGGAGGGGGGCGGACATTCAGTACTTC.

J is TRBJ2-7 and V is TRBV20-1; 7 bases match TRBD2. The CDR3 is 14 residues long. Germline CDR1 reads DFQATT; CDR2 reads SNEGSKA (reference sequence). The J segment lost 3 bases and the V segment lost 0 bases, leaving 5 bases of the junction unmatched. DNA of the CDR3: TGCAGTGCTAGAGACCAGACTAGCAGCTACGAGCAGTACTTC. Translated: CSARDQTSSYEQYF.

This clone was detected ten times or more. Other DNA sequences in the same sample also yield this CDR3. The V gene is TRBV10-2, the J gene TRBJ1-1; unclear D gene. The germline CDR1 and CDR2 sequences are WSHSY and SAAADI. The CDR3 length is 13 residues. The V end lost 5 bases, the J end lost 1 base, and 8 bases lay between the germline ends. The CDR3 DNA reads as TGCGCCAGCAGTTCGCAGGCGAACACTGAAGCTTTCTTT. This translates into CASSSQANTEAFF.

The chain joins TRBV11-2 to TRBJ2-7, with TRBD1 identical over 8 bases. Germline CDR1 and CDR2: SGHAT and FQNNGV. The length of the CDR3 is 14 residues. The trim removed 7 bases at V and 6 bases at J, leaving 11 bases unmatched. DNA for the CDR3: TGTGCCAGCACCCCGGAACGTACAGGGGGCGAGCAGTACTTC. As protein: CASTPERTGGEQYF.

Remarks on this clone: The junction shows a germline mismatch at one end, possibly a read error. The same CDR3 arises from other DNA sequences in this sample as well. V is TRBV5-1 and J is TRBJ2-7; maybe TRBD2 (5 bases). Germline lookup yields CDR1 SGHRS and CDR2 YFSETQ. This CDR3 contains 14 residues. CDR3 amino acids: CASSLGRAPREQYF. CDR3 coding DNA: TGCGCCAGTAGCTTGGGGAGAGCTCCTCGCGAGCAATACTTC.

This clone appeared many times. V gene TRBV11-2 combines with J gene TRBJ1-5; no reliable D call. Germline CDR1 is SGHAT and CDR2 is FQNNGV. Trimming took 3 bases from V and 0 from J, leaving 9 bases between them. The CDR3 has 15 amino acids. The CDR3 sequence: CASSFGWGSNQPQHF. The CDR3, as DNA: TGTGCCAGCAGCTTTGGGTGGGGTAGCAATCAGCCCCAGCATTTT.

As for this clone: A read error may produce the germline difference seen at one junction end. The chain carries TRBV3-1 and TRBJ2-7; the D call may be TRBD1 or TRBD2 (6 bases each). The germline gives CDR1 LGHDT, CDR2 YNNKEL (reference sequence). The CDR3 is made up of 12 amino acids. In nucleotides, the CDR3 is TGTGCCATCAGCCAAGGGGGGCTCGAGCAGTACTTC. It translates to CAISQGGLEQYF.

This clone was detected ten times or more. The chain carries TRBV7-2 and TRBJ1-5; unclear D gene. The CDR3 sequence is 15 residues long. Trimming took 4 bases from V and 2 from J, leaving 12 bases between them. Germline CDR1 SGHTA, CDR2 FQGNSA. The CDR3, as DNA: TGTGCCAGCAGCTCCCAAGGCGGGGGCAATCAGCCCCAGCATTTT. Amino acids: CASSSQGGGNQPQHF.

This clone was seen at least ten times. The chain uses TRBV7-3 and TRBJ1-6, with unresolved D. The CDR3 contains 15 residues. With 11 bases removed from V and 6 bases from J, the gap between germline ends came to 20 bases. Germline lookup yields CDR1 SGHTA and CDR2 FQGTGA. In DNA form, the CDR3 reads TGTGCCGGAGTAAAGGACGGCCGCCTTAATTCACCCCTCCACTTT. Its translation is CAGVKDGRLNSPLHF. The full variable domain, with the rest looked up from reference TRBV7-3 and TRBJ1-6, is GAGVSQTPSNKVTEKGKYVELRCDPISGHTALYWYRQSLGQGPEFLIYFQGTGAADDSGLPNDRFFAVRPEGSVSTLKIQRTERGDSAVYLCAGVKDGRLNSPLHFGNGTRLTVT.

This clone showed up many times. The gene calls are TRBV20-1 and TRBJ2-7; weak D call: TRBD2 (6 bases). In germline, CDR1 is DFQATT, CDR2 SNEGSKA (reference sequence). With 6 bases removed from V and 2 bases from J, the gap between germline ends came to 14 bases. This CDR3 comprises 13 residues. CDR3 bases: TGCAGTGCCCGGTCTGGACTAACCTACGAGCAGTACTTC. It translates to CSARSGLTYEQYF.

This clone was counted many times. CDR3: CSVYGTGGYEQYF. In DNA, the CDR3 is TGCAGCGTTTACGGGACAGGGGGCTACGAGCAGTACTTC. The rearrangement joins TRBV29-1 to TRBJ2-7, with 11 bases fitting TRBD1. Germline V gene data show CDR1 as SQVTM and CDR2 as ANQGSEA. This CDR3 is built from 13 residues. The trim removed 5 bases at V and 3 bases at J, leaving 3 bases unmatched.

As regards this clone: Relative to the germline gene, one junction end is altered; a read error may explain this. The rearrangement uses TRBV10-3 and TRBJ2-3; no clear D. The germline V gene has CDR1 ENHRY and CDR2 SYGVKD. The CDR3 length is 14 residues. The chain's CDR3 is CGISESLGTDTQYF. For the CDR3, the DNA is TGCGGCATCAGTGAGTCTTTGGGCACAGATACGCAGTATTTT.

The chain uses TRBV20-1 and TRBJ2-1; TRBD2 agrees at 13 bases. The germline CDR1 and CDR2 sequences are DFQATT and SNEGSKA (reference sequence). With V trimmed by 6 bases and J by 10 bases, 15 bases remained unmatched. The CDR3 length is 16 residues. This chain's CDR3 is CSAGVRTSGSLVEQFF. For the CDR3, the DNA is TGCAGTGCAGGCGTCAGGACTAGCGGGAGTTTAGTCGAGCAGTTCTTC.

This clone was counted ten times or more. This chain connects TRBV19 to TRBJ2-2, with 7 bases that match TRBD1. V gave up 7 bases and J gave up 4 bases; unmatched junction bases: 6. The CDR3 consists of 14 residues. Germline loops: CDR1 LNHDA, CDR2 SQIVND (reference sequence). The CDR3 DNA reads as TGTGCCAGTACCCCAGACAGGGCCACCGGGGAGCTGTTTTTT. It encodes CASTPDRATGELFF. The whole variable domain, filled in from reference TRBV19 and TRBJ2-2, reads DGGITQSPKYLFRKEGQNVTLSCEQNLNHDAMYWYRQDPGQGLRLIYYSQIVNDFQKGDIAEGYSVSREKKESFPLTVTSAQKNPTAFYLCASTPDRATGELFFGEGSRLTVL.

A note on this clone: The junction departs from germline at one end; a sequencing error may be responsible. The CDR3 reads CASTVSDTVELFF. CDR3 nucleotides: TGTGCCAGCACCGTAAGTGACACCGTGGAGCTGTTTTTT. The genes are TRBV6-1 and TRBJ2-2; D uncertain. The germline CDR1 and CDR2 sequences are MNHNS and SASEGT. CDR3 size: 13 residues.

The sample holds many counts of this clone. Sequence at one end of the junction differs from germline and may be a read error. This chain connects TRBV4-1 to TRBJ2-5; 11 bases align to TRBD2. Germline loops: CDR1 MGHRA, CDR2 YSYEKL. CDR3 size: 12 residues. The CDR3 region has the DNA TGCGCCAGCAGCCAAACTAGCGGGAGATTAGACTTC. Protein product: CASSQTSGRLDF.

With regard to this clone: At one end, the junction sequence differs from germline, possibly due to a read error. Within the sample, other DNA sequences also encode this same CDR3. The CDR3 nucleotides are TGCAGTGCGACAACAGGGGGCGCGACTGGGACAGATACCCAGTATTTT. Its protein product is CSATTGGATGTDTQYF. The chain combines TRBV20-1 with TRBJ2-3; TRBD1 aligns across 9 bases. CDR3 size: 16 residues. Germline V lookup: CDR1 DFQATT, CDR2 SNEGSKA (reference sequence).

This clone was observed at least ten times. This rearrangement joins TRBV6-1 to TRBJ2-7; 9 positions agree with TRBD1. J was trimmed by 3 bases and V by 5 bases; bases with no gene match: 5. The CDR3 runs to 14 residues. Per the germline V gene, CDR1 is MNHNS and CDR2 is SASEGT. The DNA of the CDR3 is TGTGCCAGCAGTTTGGACAGGGGAAACTACGAGCAGTACTTC. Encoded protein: CASSLDRGNYEQYF.

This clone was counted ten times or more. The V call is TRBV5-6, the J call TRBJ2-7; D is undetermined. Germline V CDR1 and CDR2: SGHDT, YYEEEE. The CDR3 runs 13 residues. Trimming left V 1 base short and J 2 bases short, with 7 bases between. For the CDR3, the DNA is TGTGCCAGCAGCTTGTTCGAAACCTACGAGCAGTACTTC. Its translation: CASSLFETYEQYF.

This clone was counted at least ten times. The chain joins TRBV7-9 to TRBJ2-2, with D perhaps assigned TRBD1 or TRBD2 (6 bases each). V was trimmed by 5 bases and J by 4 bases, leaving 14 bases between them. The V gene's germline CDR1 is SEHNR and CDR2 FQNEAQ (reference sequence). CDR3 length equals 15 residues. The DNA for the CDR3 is TGTGCCAGCAGCCCCCCCGGGGGCTTCACCGGGGAGCTGTTTTTT. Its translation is CASSPPGGFTGELFF.